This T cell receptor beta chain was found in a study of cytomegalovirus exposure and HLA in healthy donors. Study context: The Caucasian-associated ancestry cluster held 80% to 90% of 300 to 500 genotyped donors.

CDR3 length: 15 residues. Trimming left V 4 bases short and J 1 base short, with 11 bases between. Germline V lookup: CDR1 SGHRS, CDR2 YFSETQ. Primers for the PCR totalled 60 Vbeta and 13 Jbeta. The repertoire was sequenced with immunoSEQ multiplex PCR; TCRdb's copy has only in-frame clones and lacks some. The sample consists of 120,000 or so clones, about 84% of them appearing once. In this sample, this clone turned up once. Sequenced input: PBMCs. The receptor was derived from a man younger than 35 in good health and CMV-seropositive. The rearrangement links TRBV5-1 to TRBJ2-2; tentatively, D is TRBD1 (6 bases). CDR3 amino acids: CASSGGQMNTGELFF. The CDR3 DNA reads TGCGCCAGCAGCGGGGGACAAATGAACACCGGGGAGCTGTTTTTT. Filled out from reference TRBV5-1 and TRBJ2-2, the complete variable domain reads KAGVTQTPRYLIKTRGQQVTLSCSPISGHRSVSWYQQTPGQGLQFLFEYFSETQRNKGNFPGRFSGRQFSNSRSEMNVSTLELGDSALYLCASSGGQMNTGELFFGEGSRLTVL.